Detailed here is one TCR beta chain. Antigen: not known. The data stem from a study of PD-L1 blockade in urothelial cancer. Turning to the study itself: Patients' histories included 0 to 3 prior chemotherapy regimens. Across blood samples, T cells had a median count of 141,255. Study-wide findings and caveats: Better survival was forecast by a pretreatment blood TCR clonality below the median.

Time point specified: pretreatment peripheral blood. The CDR3 covers 14 residues. Trimming cost V 1 base and J 7 bases, with 13 bases left between them. Germline V gene lookup returns CDR1 SEHNR and CDR2 FQNEAQ (reference sequence). Clones were read by immunoSEQ multiplex PCR, and TCRdb kept only the in-frame ones, dropping some. The profile shows fewer than 50,000 clones, around 84% of them singletons. The sequencing here drew on PBMCs, taken around atezolizumab (anti-PD-L1) treatment. The receptor comes from a man aged 65 to 85 with urothelial cancer. The chain links TRBV7-9 to TRBJ1-2, with TRBD1 as a possible D gene (6 bases). CDR3 sequence reads: CASSLGPQGGGYTF. CDR3 nucleotide sequence: TGTGCCAGCAGCTTAGGCCCACAAGGGGGTGGCTACACCTTC. The variable domain in full, completed from reference TRBV7-9 and TRBJ1-2, reads DTGVSQNPRHKITKRGQNVTFRCDPISEHNRLYWYRQTLGQGPEFLTYFQNEAQLEKSRLLSDRFSAERPKGSFSTLEIQRTEQGDSAMYLCASSLGPQGGGYTFGSGTRLTVV.